This T cell receptor beta chain was obtained from a study of blood T cell repertoires in COVID-19. Data came from immunoSEQ multiplex PCR; TCRdb stores just in-frame clones and leaves some out. This table holds 200,000 to 250,000 clones, roughly 85% found once. Between the trimmed V and J ends, which lost 5 bases and 13 bases, there was a span of 15 bases. This CDR3 contains 12 residues. Germline assignment: CDR1 SGHAT and CDR2 FQDESV (reference sequence). The rearrangement links TRBV11-1 to TRBJ2-1; D might be TRBD2 (6 bases). The sequenced sample was peripheral blood. This clonotype was sampled from a woman of 80 years or more with acute or convalescent COVID-19. The CDR3 loop reads CASSTGLAFQFF. In DNA form, the CDR3 reads TGTGCCAGCAGCACCGGGCTAGCGTTTCAGTTCTTC. Full variable domain (outside the CDR3, taken from reference TRBV11-1 and TRBJ2-1): EAEVAQSPRYKITEKSQAVAFWCDPISGHATLYWYRQILGQGPELLVQFQDESVVDDSQLPKDRFSAERLKGVDSTLKIQPAELGDSAMYLCASSTGLAFQFFGPGTRLTVL.